The rows below give T cell receptor beta chains drawn from one sample of a study of identical twins. TCRdb reprocessed the 5' RACE reads via MiXCR and lists one record per CDR3 protein. The sample has 250,000 or so distinct CDR3 sequences, 7% seen once. These data were also reused for a study on yellow fever vaccine responses in identical twins.

The specimen was memory (CD45RO+) T cells sorted from blood. These receptors all stem from a woman younger than 30 in good health. Each CDR3 is given with its conserved first and last residue. Fields, in order: D gene, V gene, J gene, clone size, CDR3 protein, CDR3 DNA. The D gene is left open where the match is weak. A clone size is listed for some rows: how often the clone was seen (once, few, many), or a class if it is expanded.

D gene: TRBD2
V gene: TRBV3-1
J gene: TRBJ2-1
clone size: .
CDR3 protein: CASSRVAGTSGYNEQFF
CDR3 DNA: TGTGCCAGCAGCCGAGTAGCCGGGACTAGCGGATACAATGAGCAGTTCTTC

D gene: TRBD2
V gene: TRBV12-3/TRBV12-4
J gene: TRBJ2-3
clone size: few
CDR3 protein: CASSFLSLAGLSTDTQYF
CDR3 DNA: TGTGCCAGCAGTTTCCTGAGTCTAGCGGGGCTATCCACAGATACGCAGTATTTT

D gene: TRBD1
V gene: TRBV19
J gene: TRBJ1-5
clone size: .
CDR3 protein: CASSSGTGAMSPQHF
CDR3 DNA: TGTGCCAGTAGTTCCGGGACAGGGGCGATGTCGCCCCAGCATTTT

D gene: TRBD2
V gene: TRBV6-2/TRBV6-3
J gene: TRBJ2-1
clone size: .
CDR3 protein: CASSPDGTSGGVEQFF
CDR3 DNA: TGTGCCAGCAGTCCGGACGGGACTAGCGGGGGGGTGGAGCAGTTCTTC

D gene: .
V gene: TRBV27
J gene: TRBJ2-1
clone size: .
CDR3 protein: CASSLYSSSYNEQFF
CDR3 DNA: TGTGCCAGCAGTTTATATTCCAGCTCCTACAATGAGCAGTTCTTC

D gene: TRBD2
V gene: TRBV20-1
J gene: TRBJ2-7
clone size: few
CDR3 protein: CSGTSGSSYEQYF
CDR3 DNA: TGCAGTGGTACTAGCGGTAGCTCCTACGAGCAGTACTTC

D gene: TRBD2
V gene: TRBV12-3/TRBV12-4
J gene: TRBJ2-1
clone size: few
CDR3 protein: CASTQGELAGGEQFF
CDR3 DNA: TGTGCCAGCACCCAGGGCGAGCTAGCGGGAGGCGAGCAGTTCTTC

D gene: .
V gene: TRBV5-1
J gene: TRBJ2-4
clone size: many
CDR3 protein: CASSLSIAKNIQYF
CDR3 DNA: TGCGCCAGCAGCTTGAGTATAGCCAAAAACATTCAGTACTTC

D gene: .
V gene: TRBV15
J gene: TRBJ2-1
clone size: few
CDR3 protein: CATSRADGYNEQFF
CDR3 DNA: TGTGCCACCAGCAGAGCGGACGGCTACAATGAGCAGTTCTTC

D gene: .
V gene: TRBV28
J gene: TRBJ1-5
clone size: .
CDR3 protein: CASSFVRNQPQHF
CDR3 DNA: TGTGCCAGCAGTTTCGTCCGCAATCAGCCCCAGCATTTT

D gene: TRBD2
V gene: TRBV7-3
J gene: TRBJ2-5
clone size: many
CDR3 protein: CASSLMGGSGETQYF
CDR3 DNA: TGTGCCAGCAGCTTAATGGGGGGGAGCGGCGAGACCCAGTACTTC

D gene: .
V gene: TRBV4-2
J gene: TRBJ1-4
clone size: many
CDR3 protein: CASSQGVSGATNEKLFF
CDR3 DNA: TGTGCCAGCAGCCAAGGAGTGAGCGGGGCAACTAATGAAAAACTGTTTTTT

D gene: TRBD2
V gene: TRBV19
J gene: TRBJ2-5
clone size: .
CDR3 protein: CASSSRLAGEETQYF
CDR3 DNA: TGTGCCAGTAGTTCCCGACTAGCGGGAGAGGAGACCCAGTACTTC

D gene: .
V gene: TRBV12-3/TRBV12-4
J gene: TRBJ2-7
clone size: many
CDR3 protein: CASSFLQHEQYF
CDR3 DNA: TGTGCCAGCAGTTTCCTGCAGCACGAGCAGTACTTC

D gene: .
V gene: TRBV2
J gene: TRBJ2-7
clone size: .
CDR3 protein: CASSEEGGGGSYEQYF
CDR3 DNA: TGTGCCAGCAGTGAAGAGGGGGGAGGGGGAAGCTACGAGCAGTACTTC

D gene: TRBD1
V gene: TRBV7-9
J gene: TRBJ2-7
clone size: few
CDR3 protein: CASSRDRVHEQYF
CDR3 DNA: TGTGCCAGCAGCCGGGACAGGGTCCACGAGCAGTACTTC

D gene: .
V gene: TRBV14
J gene: TRBJ2-7
clone size: .
CDR3 protein: CASSQVWEEQYF
CDR3 DNA: TGTGCCAGCAGCCAAGTTTGGGAAGAGCAGTACTTC

D gene: .
V gene: TRBV5-4
J gene: TRBJ2-5
clone size: .
CDR3 protein: CASSLGDIETQYF
CDR3 DNA: TGTGCCAGCAGCTTGGGGGACATAGAGACCCAGTACTTC

D gene: TRBD1
V gene: TRBV3-1
J gene: TRBJ2-1
clone size: few
CDR3 protein: CASSKRDSEQFF
CDR3 DNA: TGTGCCAGCAGCAAACGGGACAGCGAGCAGTTCTTC

D gene: .
V gene: TRBV5-5
J gene: TRBJ1-4
clone size: many
CDR3 protein: CASSPSGSEKLFF
CDR3 DNA: TGTGCCAGCAGCCCGTCGGGTTCTGAAAAACTGTTTTTT

D gene: TRBD1
V gene: TRBV20-1
J gene: TRBJ1-4
clone size: .
CDR3 protein: CSARDRGPSNEKLFF
CDR3 DNA: TGCAGTGCTAGAGACAGGGGGCCGTCTAATGAAAAACTGTTTTTT

D gene: .
V gene: TRBV5-1
J gene: TRBJ1-2
clone size: many
CDR3 protein: CASSARDPKTWGYTF
CDR3 DNA: TGCGCCAGCAGCGCCCGGGACCCCAAGACGTGGGGCTACACCTTC

D gene: TRBD2
V gene: TRBV6-4
J gene: TRBJ2-5
clone size: few
CDR3 protein: CASSEGGGQETQYF
CDR3 DNA: TGTGCCAGCAGTGAGGGCGGGGGTCAAGAGACCCAGTACTTC

D gene: TRBD1
V gene: TRBV6-1
J gene: TRBJ1-1
clone size: .
CDR3 protein: CASTRDSLVVGTEAFF
CDR3 DNA: TGTGCCAGCACCCGGGACAGCCTGGTAGTGGGCACTGAAGCTTTCTTT

D gene: TRBD2
V gene: TRBV9
J gene: TRBJ2-7
clone size: .
CDR3 protein: CASSPRLAGDPYEQYF
CDR3 DNA: TGTGCCAGCAGCCCCCGCCTAGCGGGAGACCCCTACGAGCAGTACTTC

D gene: TRBD2
V gene: TRBV6-1
J gene: TRBJ2-5
clone size: .
CDR3 protein: CASSPPPGRLSGKKETQYF
CDR3 DNA: TGTGCCAGCAGCCCACCGCCCGGGCGATTAAGCGGGAAGAAAGAGACCCAGTACTTC

D gene: TRBD1
V gene: TRBV6-1
J gene: TRBJ2-7
clone size: few
CDR3 protein: CASAIRTGGYEQYF
CDR3 DNA: TGTGCCTCCGCCATTCGGACAGGCGGATACGAGCAGTACTTC

D gene: TRBD2
V gene: TRBV28
J gene: TRBJ2-7
clone size: many
CDR3 protein: CASSLTSGRFNSYEQYF
CDR3 DNA: TGTGCCAGCAGTTTGACTAGCGGGAGGTTCAACTCCTACGAGCAGTACTTC

D gene: TRBD2
V gene: TRBV29-1
J gene: TRBJ2-5
clone size: few
CDR3 protein: CSAAGTSGSLETQYF
CDR3 DNA: TGCAGCGCGGCCGGGACTAGCGGGAGTCTGGAGACCCAGTACTTC

D gene: TRBD1
V gene: TRBV27
J gene: TRBJ1-6
clone size: .
CDR3 protein: CASSLSDRGNSPLHF
CDR3 DNA: TGTGCCAGCAGTTTATCGGACAGGGGTAATTCACCCCTCCACTTT

D gene: .
V gene: TRBV27
J gene: TRBJ2-3
clone size: many
CDR3 protein: CASSQSDTQYF
CDR3 DNA: TGTGCCAGCAGTCAGTCGGATACGCAGTATTTT

D gene: TRBD2
V gene: TRBV3-1
J gene: TRBJ2-5
clone size: .
CDR3 protein: CASSPLVLAGDETQYF
CDR3 DNA: TGTGCCAGCAGCCCCCTTGTTTTGGCGGGAGACGAGACCCAGTACTTC

D gene: TRBD2
V gene: TRBV20-1
J gene: TRBJ2-1
clone size: many
CDR3 protein: CSARGVAGVNEQFF
CDR3 DNA: TGCAGTGCTAGAGGGGTAGCGGGAGTCAATGAGCAGTTCTTC

D gene: .
V gene: TRBV5-4
J gene: TRBJ1-1
clone size: .
CDR3 protein: CASSLIEGRNTEAFF
CDR3 DNA: TGTGCCAGCAGCTTAATTGAAGGGAGGAACACTGAAGCTTTCTTT

D gene: TRBD2
V gene: TRBV18
J gene: TRBJ2-5
clone size: medium-sized
CDR3 protein: CASSPIPGGETQYF
CDR3 DNA: TGTGCCAGCTCACCAATTCCGGGAGGGGAGACCCAGTACTTC

D gene: .
V gene: TRBV12-3/TRBV12-4
J gene: TRBJ1-5
clone size: many
CDR3 protein: CASSLNNLNQPQHF
CDR3 DNA: TGTGCCAGCAGTTTAAATAACCTCAATCAGCCCCAGCATTTT

D gene: .
V gene: TRBV12-3/TRBV12-4
J gene: TRBJ1-5
clone size: many
CDR3 protein: CASSAGVSQGNQPQHF
CDR3 DNA: TGTGCCAGTAGTGCCGGGGTTTCTCAGGGCAATCAGCCCCAGCATTTT

D gene: TRBD2
V gene: TRBV12-3/TRBV12-4
J gene: TRBJ2-1
clone size: many
CDR3 protein: CASMAGGHSYNEQFF
CDR3 DNA: TGTGCCAGCATGGCGGGGGGCCATTCCTACAATGAGCAGTTCTTC

D gene: TRBD1
V gene: TRBV5-1
J gene: TRBJ2-1
clone size: .
CDR3 protein: CASSLRDRGLEQFF
CDR3 DNA: TGCGCCAGCAGCCTCCGGGACAGGGGGCTTGAGCAGTTCTTC

D gene: .
V gene: TRBV28
J gene: TRBJ2-1
clone size: .
CDR3 protein: CAIGPGPYNEQFF
CDR3 DNA: TGTGCCATTGGCCCTGGACCCTACAATGAGCAGTTCTTC

D gene: TRBD2
V gene: TRBV11-3
J gene: TRBJ2-1
clone size: .
CDR3 protein: CASSSILLGGSNEQFF
CDR3 DNA: TGTGCCAGCAGCTCCATCCTCCTGGGCGGGAGTAATGAGCAGTTCTTC

D gene: .
V gene: TRBV28
J gene: TRBJ2-7
clone size: many
CDR3 protein: CASRQGSTYEQYF
CDR3 DNA: TGTGCCAGCAGACAGGGTTCGACCTACGAGCAGTACTTC

D gene: .
V gene: TRBV6-1
J gene: TRBJ1-2
clone size: .
CDR3 protein: CASSETLTRNYGYTF
CDR3 DNA: TGTGCCAGCAGTGAAACCCTGACAAGAAACTATGGCTACACCTTC

D gene: .
V gene: TRBV25-1
J gene: TRBJ2-2
clone size: many
CDR3 protein: CASSEFAGSAQSTNTGELFF
CDR3 DNA: TGTGCCAGCAGTGAGTTCGCGGGATCTGCGCAATCGACGAACACCGGGGAGCTGTTTTTT

D gene: .
V gene: TRBV7-4
J gene: TRBJ2-5
clone size: few
CDR3 protein: CASSLGGGHQETQYF
CDR3 DNA: TGTGCCAGCAGCCTAGGGGGGGGCCACCAAGAGACCCAGTACTTC

D gene: .
V gene: TRBV20-1
J gene: TRBJ2-3
clone size: many
CDR3 protein: CSARDHGGTDTQYF
CDR3 DNA: TGCAGTGCTAGAGATCATGGAGGCACAGATACGCAGTATTTT

D gene: .
V gene: TRBV5-1
J gene: TRBJ2-7
clone size: .
CDR3 protein: CASSSLAHEQYF
CDR3 DNA: TGCGCCAGCAGCTCGCTAGCCCACGAGCAGTACTTC

D gene: TRBD2
V gene: TRBV6-1
J gene: TRBJ2-3
clone size: few
CDR3 protein: CASRGLAGGSTDTQYF
CDR3 DNA: TGTGCCAGCAGAGGACTAGCGGGGGGGAGCACAGATACGCAGTATTTT

D gene: .
V gene: TRBV6-1
J gene: TRBJ1-1
clone size: many
CDR3 protein: CASTGGGNTEAFF
CDR3 DNA: TGTGCCAGCACTGGCGGGGGGAACACTGAAGCTTTCTTT

D gene: .
V gene: TRBV6-1
J gene: TRBJ1-2
clone size: few
CDR3 protein: CASSLNPDTSNYGYTF
CDR3 DNA: TGTGCCAGCAGCCTCAACCCGGACACTTCTAACTATGGCTACACCTTC

D gene: TRBD1
V gene: TRBV2
J gene: TRBJ2-3
clone size: .
CDR3 protein: CASSEAQGATDTQYF
CDR3 DNA: TGTGCCAGCAGTGAAGCGCAGGGGGCAACAGATACGCAGTATTTT

D gene: TRBD1
V gene: TRBV7-9
J gene: TRBJ1-2
clone size: many
CDR3 protein: CASSSRDSFGYTF
CDR3 DNA: TGTGCCAGCAGCTCCCGGGACAGTTTTGGCTACACCTTC

D gene: TRBD1
V gene: TRBV12-3/TRBV12-4
J gene: TRBJ1-1
clone size: many
CDR3 protein: CASSRTGDTEAFF
CDR3 DNA: TGTGCCAGCAGCCGGACAGGGGACACTGAAGCTTTCTTT